These T cell receptor beta chains were read from a single sample in a study of cytomegalovirus exposure and HLA in healthy donors. Produced via immunoSEQ multiplex PCR; TCRdb's table is partial and in-frame only. There are roughly 45,000 clones in the sample, with approximately 1.7% held by the top ten. The sequenced sample was PBMCs. These receptors were collected from a woman aged 30 to 39 in good health and CMV-seronegative. Each CDR3 is given with its conserved first and last residue. The D gene is left open where the match is weak.

v_call	d_call	j_call	cdr3_aa
TRBV4-1	-	TRBJ2-7	CASSPDQGNYEQYF
TRBV7-3	-	TRBJ2-6	CASSQDSGANVLTF
TRBV19	TRBD1	TRBJ2-7	CASRRDIWTGTYEQYF
TRBV28	-	TRBJ2-7	CASSRAAAYEQYF
TRBV30	-	TRBJ1-4	CAWSVGRATATNEKLFF
TRBV7-9	TRBD1	TRBJ2-3	CASSPTGTDTQYF
TRBV12-1	-	TRBJ2-1	CASSYSASGRIAFEQFF
TRBV2	-	TRBJ1-5	CASSEEAGYQPQHF
TRBV5-1	-	TRBJ1-3	CASSLSRLGGGLNTIYF
TRBV25-1	TRBD2	TRBJ2-7	CASSLAGGYEQYF
TRBV7-9	TRBD1	TRBJ2-2	CASSPTTGMTGELFF
TRBV6-5	TRBD2	TRBJ2-3	CASSFRRGISDTQYF
TRBV7-9	-	TRBJ2-5	CASSTWMGGQETQYF
TRBV30	-	TRBJ2-4	CAWSSPVCSAKNIQYF
TRBV5-1	TRBD1	TRBJ2-7	CASSLAGTGHEQYF
TRBV5-4	-	TRBJ1-2	CASSLGTENYGYTF
TRBV6-5	-	TRBJ2-7	CASRPLNPPYEQYF
TRBV28	-	TRBJ2-2	CASSTTGGGSGELFF
TRBV29-1	TRBD1	TRBJ1-5	CSVGTSTGDSNQPQHF
TRBV6-5	-	TRBJ1-6	CASGRANSPLHF
TRBV19	-	TRBJ1-1	CAHTPAGGTEAFF
TRBV27	TRBD2	TRBJ2-1	CASSSPGLAAKEQFF
TRBV30	-	TRBJ2-1	CAWSVILSSYNEQFF
TRBV9	-	TRBJ1-1	CASASTGTGNTEAFF
TRBV2	-	TRBJ2-7	CASSLGSGEQYF
TRBV30	-	TRBJ1-2	CAWKGTGIRANTF
TRBV18	TRBD1	TRBJ1-5	CASSPGQRAQPQHF
TRBV11-2	-	TRBJ1-2	CASSPGDKEAYGYTF
TRBV7-8	-	TRBJ2-7	CASSLAEYNWYEQYF
TRBV7-9	-	TRBJ2-7	CASSFRDNEQYF
TRBV4-3	-	TRBJ2-3	CASSQDQGRTDTQYF
TRBV30	TRBD1	TRBJ1-1	CAWRARGRKDTEAFF
TRBV29-1	TRBD1	TRBJ2-3	CSVRGGAGQGADTQYF
TRBV5-6	-	TRBJ2-7	CASSAAGSSYEQYF
TRBV7-9	-	TRBJ1-2	CASLTGYGYTF
TRBV14	TRBD2	TRBJ2-1	CASSPRTGTSGSNEQFF
TRBV5-1	TRBD2	TRBJ2-7	CASSPLAGEGGQYF
TRBV19	TRBD1	TRBJ2-7	CASSGDSSYEQYF
TRBV30	-	TRBJ2-7	CAWSRGGGGGYEQYF
TRBV4-1	TRBD1	TRBJ2-5	CASSPRQGRYQETQYF
TRBV4-1	TRBD2	TRBJ2-7	CASSRGTSGSYEQYF
TRBV29-1	TRBD2	TRBJ2-7	CSVVGLAGASYEQYF
TRBV28	TRBD2	TRBJ2-7	CASSQTSGSVHEQYF
TRBV5-1	-	TRBJ2-4	CASSLTSTLAKNIQYF
TRBV6-5	-	TRBJ1-5	CASSYAGSNQPQHF
TRBV4-2	TRBD2	TRBJ2-3	CASSHAASGSGGDTQYF
TRBV18	TRBD1	TRBJ2-7	CASSPRDSKGYEQYF
TRBV5-1	TRBD2	TRBJ2-3	CASLAGEGLRTDTQYF
TRBV27	TRBD1	TRBJ2-7	CASSSRGQGVYEQYF
TRBV27	TRBD1	TRBJ2-1	CASSSRDRGFLGFF
TRBV11-2	-	TRBJ2-3	CASSFVAHSTDTQYF
TRBV29-1	TRBD1	TRBJ1-2	CSVKRPGQLDGYTF
TRBV4-3	TRBD2	TRBJ2-7	CASSQESGLAGGPHEQYF
TRBV7-3	-	TRBJ2-1	CASSPLRTAYNEQFF
TRBV5-1	TRBD2	TRBJ2-1	CASSFSGRYNEQFF
TRBV6-6	TRBD1	TRBJ2-7	CASTRTGDPYEQYF
TRBV7-2	-	TRBJ2-7	CASSLATARHEQYF
TRBV14	-	TRBJ1-1	CASSRTANTEAFF
TRBV7-8	TRBD2	TRBJ2-1	CASSWSVASGRLSNEQFF